This T cell receptor (beta chain) stems from a study of post-analysis software for immune sequencing data. Regarding the study as a whole: The five TRBV segments detected at higher frequency in patients than in controls included TRBV5-6, TRBV5-1 and TRBV20-1.

This clonotype was counted between two and nine times. Its cognate antigen is unknown. V gave up 1 base and J gave up 1 base, with 14 bases separating them. Germline values: CDR1 SGHTA, CDR2 FQGNSA. The CDR3 is made up of 17 amino acids. Unique molecular identifiers were built into the TCR beta cDNA libraries. One entry per CDR3 protein, called by TCRdb with MiXCR from the PCR reads. The data show 700,000 to 800,000 distinct CDR3 sequences, approximately 30% seen once. This clonotype was obtained from a girl between 10 and 17 years old with multiple sclerosis. The J gene is TRBJ1-5, the V gene TRBV7-2; the D is unclear. Input material: blood. CDR3 region: CASSLVGRFGSNQPQHF. The CDR3 coding sequence is TGTGCCAGCAGCTTAGTTGGCAGATTTGGGAGCAATCAGCCCCAGCATTTT.